Presented here are 10 T cell receptor beta chains from one specimen sequenced in a study of blood T cells in healthy people across ages. PCR was performed a second time for about 7 to 11 cycles using a sample-barcoded 5' primer and a J-beta primer mix. TCRdb used MiXCR to reprocess the 5' RACE reads, holding one entry per CDR3 protein. This sample yields 1.5 million or so distinct CDR3 sequences, of which around two fifths are seen a single time; roughly 7.9% belongs to the top ten. Sequenced material: blood. These receptors were taken from a woman aged 18-29 years in good health.

This clonotype has more than one count but fewer than ten. The chain combines TRBV4-1 with TRBJ1-2, with TRBD1 matching over 9 bases. The CDR3 sequence is 15 residues long. J gave up 6 bases and V 1 base, and 6 bases lay outside the gene matches. The germline CDR1 and CDR2 sequences are MGHRA and YSYEKL. CDR3 DNA: TGCGCCAGCAGCCAAGGAAGCGGGACAGGGAATGGCTACACCTTC. Amino acid sequence: CASSQGSGTGNGYTF.

This chain joins TRBV12-3 or TRBV12-4 and TRBJ1-2, with 7 bases fitting TRBD1. V was clipped by 5 bases and J by 6 bases; unmatched bases: 6. The CDR3 length is 13 residues. For the CDR3, the DNA is TGTGCCAGCAGTACCACAGGGGTGGATGGCTACACCTTC. Translation: CASSTTGVDGYTF.

This clonotype was counted a few times. This chain links TRBV4-1 with TRBJ2-3; 12 nucleotides align to TRBD2. With V trimmed by 0 bases and J by 1 base, 11 bases remained unmatched. The CDR3 covers 20 residues. Looked up from germline, CDR1 is MGHRA and CDR2 is YSYEKL. CDR3 amino acids: CASSQDISLAGGRRTDTQYF. As DNA, the CDR3 is TGCGCCAGCAGCCAAGATATAAGCCTAGCGGGAGGGCGTCGCACAGATACGCAGTATTTT.

In its sample, this clonotype was seen a few times. This sequence joins TRBV5-4 and TRBJ2-5; D is ambiguous. The germline CDR1 and CDR2 sequences are SGHNT and YYREEE (reference sequence). This CDR3 has 13 residues. Trimming pared 4 bases from V and 2 bases from J, leaving 9 bases between. The CDR3 bases are TGTGCCAGCAGCCAACCCACTCAAGAGACCCAGTACTTC. Translation: CASSQPTQETQYF.

This clonotype was detected only a few times. V gene TRBV10-3 combines with J gene TRBJ2-1; TRBD2 agrees at 13 bases. Trimming removed 4 bases from V and 8 bases from J; junction bases left unmatched: 14. The CDR3 is made up of 18 amino acids. Germline values: CDR1 ENHRY, CDR2 SYGVKD. CDR3 sequence (DNA): TGTGCCATCAGTGGGACTAGCGGGAGTCGAGGCTCGCCGGATGAGCAGTTCTTC. This translates into CAISGTSGSRGSPDEQFF.

This clonotype occurred a few times. J is TRBJ1-1 and V is TRBV29-1, with TRBD1 matching over 9 bases. Germline-derived CDR1 and CDR2 are SQVTM and ANQGSEA. V gave up 6 bases and J gave up 4 bases; unmatched junction bases: 3. The CDR3 length is 12 residues. The chain's CDR3 is CSVDRGATEAFF. The CDR3 DNA is TGCAGCGTCGACAGGGGGGCCACTGAAGCTTTCTTT.

CDR3: CASSPEDRGEQPQHF. The DNA for the CDR3 is TGTGCCAGCAGTCCGGAGGACAGGGGAGAACAGCCCCAGCATTTT. The gene calls are TRBV28 and TRBJ1-5; TRBD1 matches at 9 bases. There are 15 residues in the CDR3. The germline gives CDR1 MDHEN, CDR2 SYDVKM. Trimming at V came to 5 bases and at J to 7 bases, leaving 9 bases not matched to a gene.

The chain carries TRBV6-1 and TRBJ2-7; D is undetermined. There are 15 residues in the CDR3. In germline, CDR1 is MNHNS, CDR2 SASEGT. Trimming cost V 4 bases and J 3 bases, with 16 bases left between them. The CDR3 region has the DNA TGTGCCAGCAGTGTTGAACCTGGTACGGGCTACGAGCAGTACTTC. Translated: CASSVEPGTGYEQYF.

The rearrangement joins TRBV12-3 or TRBV12-4 to TRBJ1-1; 9 nucleotides line up with TRBD1. This CDR3 has 13 amino acids. Losses at the gene ends were 5 bases for V and 6 bases for J; bases not matched to a gene: 4. The CDR3 DNA follows: TGTGCCAGCAGTGTTTGGACAGGGGCTGAAGCTTTCTTT. Translated, it gives CASSVWTGAEAFF.

The sample holds a few counts of this clonotype. DNA of the CDR3: TGTGCCAGCAGCCCAACCCTCACAGGGGAGACCCAGTACTTC. Translated, it gives CASSPTLTGETQYF. The rearrangement joins TRBV6-2 or TRBV6-3 to TRBJ2-5, with D tentatively TRBD1 (6 bases). Between the trimmed V and J ends, which lost 6 bases and 5 bases, there was a span of 16 bases. The CDR3 has 14 residues. Germline V lookup: CDR1 MNHEY, CDR2 SVGEGT.